This T cell receptor beta chain was captured in a study of T cells after posttransplantation cyclophosphamide (dated by TCRdb to 2016 to 2017). For context, the study as a whole: Using TRB sequencing, the study followed how the T cell repertoire rebuilt after myeloablative bone marrow transplantation with posttransplantation cyclophosphamide given as GVHD prophylaxis. Samples from about 33 PTCy-treated patients, along with samples from 16 of their related bone marrow donors, underwent antigen receptor sequencing. Blood from all 35 or so PTCy patients with 1-year posttransplant specimens was subjected to TRB sequencing. Up to roughly 3 additional blood samples from 2 to 5.2 years after transplant were also TRB-sequenced in 3 patients, as was pretransplant blood from a handful of patients. Because TRA and TRB clonality correlated tightly in fewer than 10 samples, the subsequent TCR analyses were limited to TRB only. Public TRB sequences were compared against a database of over 3,000 sequences linked to responses to pathogens, tumor antigens, self-antigens and alloantigens. What the work shows at the level of the full study, not this receptor alone: Across about 40 patients, TRB clonality was highly associated with recipient CMV seropositivity and CMV reactivation, and diversity in PTCy patients was similar to diversity in CNI/methotrexate controls. At 1-2 months, donor-recipient similarity was low but rose over the first year, and the later blood repertoires were often dominated by donor CD8+ memory clones. The TRB repertoires of T cells infiltrating skin or GI tract showed only limited overlap with the TRB repertoires of T cells in blood.

PTCy-treated patients came from a prospective multi-institutional clinical trial. Peripheral blood and bone marrow mononuclear cells were isolated by Ficoll-Hypaque density centrifugation and cryopreserved. CDR1 and CDR2 are drawn from the germline V gene (reference sequence): LNHNV, YYDKDF. CDR3 length: 16 amino acids, cysteine to phenylalanine. Only the CDR3 region is kept as DNA, spanning 48 bases read in frame from base 1. V loses 0 bases of germline sequence and J loses 4 bases, and the interval between the two ends is 15 bases. To note about this clone: Its specific antigen is unknown. No quality values exist for individual bases; no much larger clone is one base distant.

Genomic DNA was the input for TRB sequencing, which was run either with the immunoSEQ assay at survey resolution or with the hsTCRB kit. The original pipeline was this. The immunoSEQ software handled initial read processing, and the LymphoSeq R package was used for repertoire analyses. Clonality was computed as 1 minus normalized Shannon entropy; Gini coefficient was also calculated for each TRB dataset. Phenotypes of unsorted samples were inferred by mapping TRB sequences from sorted subsets of the recipient or donor onto the same recipient's unsorted samples. The immuneACCESS repertoire file appears here via TCRdb, limited to in-frame rearrangements. These files lack a portion of the clones; in checked studies, under half of the deficit traces to unresolved V genes, and the cause of the others is not known. V, J and clone size are taken as reported in that table, and D and trimming were inferred from the DNA itself. In this sample the table shows 45,000 to 65,000 clones, about 86% of which occur a single time. Jointly, the top ten make up roughly 2.8% of the sample.

The sample consisted of PBMCs. The clonotype originates from a man in his thirties or forties with a blood cancer, CMV-positive, and with a related stem cell donor. Here the chain combines TRBV15 and TRBJ1-2; TRBD1 is perhaps the D gene, given 6 matching bases. The nucleotide sequence reads TGTGCCACCAGCAGAGATGGGGCAGGGGAGTCCTATGGCTACACCTTC. Its protein reads: CATSRDGAGESYGYTF.